These 24 T cell receptor beta chains share one sample of origin, sequenced in a study of Tregs in tolerant kidney transplant recipients. Profiling relied on immunoSEQ multiplex PCR, and the TCRdb table lists in-frame clones only, not all of them. This listing includes about 23,000 clones. Mixed chimerism was transient after nonmyeloablative marrow transplants from related graft donors. The input for sequencing was CD4+ T cells from blood (PBMCs), taken 6 months after the transplant. These receptors were taken from a human patient who received a combined kidney and bone marrow transplant. Certain T cells may be donor cells from the graft.

Details on this clone: The read ends 3 residues before the CDR3 terminus; that terminus is restored from the germline J gene. The chain joins TRBV20-1 to TRBJ1-3, with TRBD1 identical over 8 bases. The CDR3 is made up of 16 amino acids. Germline V gene data show CDR1 as DFQATT and CDR2 as SNEGSKA (reference sequence). Trimming took 3 bases from V and 4 from J; bases not matched to a gene: 11. The CDR3 DNA, read in part, is TGCAGTGCTAGCGAGCGAGGACAGGGAATCGGAAACACC. Translating gives CSASERGQGIGNT. The full-length CDR3 reads as CSASERGQGIGNTIYF.

On this clone itself: The read terminates 3 residues ahead of where the CDR3 ends, so the germline J gene completes it. The chain recombines TRBV20-1 with TRBJ1-3; tentative D call: TRBD1 (5 bases). CDR1 and CDR2 (germline): DFQATT, SNEGSKA (reference sequence). The CDR3 spans 15 residues. The V gene lost 1 base and the J gene lost 4 bases, with 14 bases spanning the gap. The CDR3 sequence is CSARVGGAGGNTIYF. CDR3 DNA (partial): TGCAGTGCTAGAGTGGGCGGGGCGGGCGGAAACACC.

Regarding this clone: With the read ending 3 residues before the CDR3 end, the germline J gene is used to fill in that end. This chain joins TRBV29-1 and TRBJ2-7; 10 bases line up with TRBD1. Trimming took 7 bases from V and 0 from J; bases not matched to a gene: 6. Germline V gives CDR1 SQVTM, CDR2 ANQGSEA. The CDR3 extends over 14 amino acids. CDR3 loop: CSDRQGADSYEQYF. CDR3 bases read: TGCAGCGACCGACAGGGGGCGGACTCCTACGAG.

Points on this clone: The read terminates 3 residues ahead of where the CDR3 ends, so the germline J gene completes it. The V and J genes are TRBV2 and TRBJ1-5, with 7 bases matching TRBD1. The germline gives CDR1 SNHLY, CDR2 FYNNEI. J lost 0 bases, V lost 6 bases, and 5 bases had no gene match. This CDR3 is built from 15 residues. This chain's CDR3 is CASRPQGGSNQPQHF. The part of the CDR3 DNA that was read is TGTGCCAGCAGACCCCAGGGGGGTAGCAATCAGCCC.

As concerns this clone: The read terminates 3 residues before the CDR3 end, so the remaining end is supplied by the germline J gene. The rearrangement uses TRBV2 and TRBJ2-2, with TRBD2 matching 9 bases. J lost 6 bases, V lost 6 bases, and 5 bases had no gene match. CDR3 length: 14 residues. From germline, CDR1 is SNHLY and CDR2 FYNNEI. CDR3 sequence reads: CASRGLAGAGELFF. The CDR3 bases that were read are TGTGCCAGCAGGGGACTAGCCGGGGCCGGGGAG. The entire variable domain, with the rest obtained from reference TRBV2 and TRBJ2-2, is as follows: EPEVTQTPSHQVTQMGQEVILRCVPISNHLYFYWYRQILGQKVEFLVSFYNNEISEKSEIFDDQFSVERPDGSNFTLKIRSTKLEDSAMYFCASRGLAGAGELFFGEGSRLTVL.

Comment on this clone: The CDR3 goes on 3 residues after the read ends, and that part is filled in from the germline J gene. The chain couples TRBV20-1 to TRBJ2-5; 10 bases are shared with TRBD2. The germline gives CDR1 DFQATT, CDR2 SNEGSKA (reference sequence). CDR3 length: 16 residues. The trim removed 5 bases at V and 5 bases at J, leaving 14 bases unmatched. The covered CDR3 bases are TGCAGTGCTTCCGGGGGCCTAGCGGGAGATGACGAGACC. Protein product: CSASGGLAGDDET. The whole CDR3 region reads CSASGGLAGDDETQYF.

Judged by frequency, this clone is medium-sized. The read ends 3 residues before the CDR3 terminus; that terminus is restored from the germline J gene. The rearrangement joins TRBV12-3 or TRBV12-4 to TRBJ1-1, with 9 bases identical to TRBD1. CDR3 length: 12 amino acids. This CDR3 reads CASRVNRGQAFF. The CDR3 bases that were read are TGTGCCAGCAGAGTCAACAGGGGGCAA.

A note on this clone: The sequence runs out 3 residues before the end of the CDR3; the remainder is reconstructed from the germline J gene. The chain joins TRBV2 to TRBJ1-3; D might be TRBD1 (5 bases). The V end lost 3 bases, the J end lost 0 bases, and 9 bases lay between the germline ends. The CDR3 loop spans 15 amino acids. Germline CDR1 reads SNHLY; CDR2 reads FYNNEI. The DNA read from the CDR3 is TGTGCCAGCAGTGAGGGGCTACGCTCTGGAAACACC. Amino acids: CASSEGLRSGNT. The full-length CDR3 reads as CASSEGLRSGNTIYF.

Turning to this clone: The CDR3 end is not reached by the read, which stops 3 residues before it; the germline J gene fills it in. The chain combines TRBV2 with TRBJ2-3; tentatively, D is TRBD2 (5 bases). Trimming removed 11 bases at V and 1 base at J, with 10 bases between. This CDR3 spans 12 amino acids. The germline V gene encodes CDR1 SNHLY and CDR2 FYNNEI. The covered CDR3 bases are TGTGCCTGTAGAGCGGGCACAGATACG. It yields the protein CACRAGTDT. The complete CDR3 protein is CACRAGTDTQYF.

A word on this clone: The read comes to an end 3 residues before the CDR3 does, leaving the germline J gene to fill in the end. This rearrangement joins TRBV29-1 to TRBJ2-2; D gene ambiguous. The CDR3 sequence is 13 residues long. Germline assignment: CDR1 SQVTM and CDR2 ANQGSEA. V lost 4 bases, J lost 6 bases, and 12 bases lay in between. Incomplete CDR3 DNA: TGCAGCGTTGGCAGTGGGCAGGCCGGGGAG. Residues: CSVGSGQAGE. The entire CDR3 protein is CSVGSGQAGELFF.

Remarks on this clone: The CDR3 end lies 3 residues beyond the end of the read and is filled in from the germline J gene. The chain is built from TRBV7-9 and TRBJ1-2; D remains unclear. Trimming took 1 base from V and 1 from J, leaving 4 bases between them. CDR3 size: 13 residues. Looked up from germline, CDR1 is SEHNR and CDR2 is FQNEAQ (reference sequence). The CDR3 sequence is CASSLELNYGYTF. CDR3 DNA, as far as it was read: TGTGCCAGCAGCTTAGAGCTTAACTATGGC.

With respect to this clone: The read comes to an end 3 residues before the CDR3 does, leaving the germline J gene to fill in the end. This chain links TRBV19 with TRBJ1-4; TRBD1 matches 7 bases. V was clipped by 3 bases and J by 8 bases; unmatched bases: 9. Germline V gives CDR1 LNHDA, CDR2 SQIVND (reference sequence). The CDR3 runs to 15 residues. The CDR3 is CASSMPGGEEEKLFF. The DNA read from the CDR3 is TGTGCCAGTAGTATGCCAGGGGGAGAGGAAGAAAAA.

Notes on this clone: Coverage ceases 3 residues before the CDR3 finishes, and the germline J gene fills in the end. The gene calls are TRBV2 and TRBJ1-2; D perhaps matches TRBD1 (6 bases). V lost 4 bases and J 7 bases, leaving 13 bases between the germline ends. The CDR3 extends over 13 amino acids. In germline, CDR1 is SNHLY, CDR2 FYNNEI. CDR3 DNA, as far as it was read: TGTGCCAGCAGTGTCCGGGGGGCAACTGGC. Its protein product is CASSVRGATG. The CDR3 in its entirety is CASSVRGATGYTF.

Regarding this clone: Read sequence stops 3 residues before the CDR3 end, and the germline J gene provides the missing end. This chain connects TRBV19 to TRBJ2-7; 10 positions agree with TRBD1. CDR3 length: 16 amino acids. Trimming took 3 bases from V and 3 from J; bases not matched to a gene: 8. Germline-derived CDR1 and CDR2 are LNHDA and SQIVND (reference sequence). The CDR3 bases that were read are TGTGCCAGTAGTATGGATCCCGGGACAGGGGTCTACGAG. This codes for CASSMDPGTGVYE. The whole CDR3 sequence reads CASSMDPGTGVYEQYF. Full variable domain (outside the CDR3, taken from reference TRBV19 and TRBJ2-7): DGGITQSPKYLFRKEGQNVTLSCEQNLNHDAMYWYRQDPGQGLRLIYYSQIVNDFQKGDIAEGYSVSREKKESFPLTVTSAQKNPTAFYLCASSMDPGTGVYEQYFGPGTRLTVT.

The CDR3 spells CASSPTPNGYTF. Incomplete CDR3 DNA: TGTGCCAGCAGCCCAACCCCTAATGGC. This sequence joins TRBV7-2 and TRBJ1-2; D uncertain. Read data end 3 residues before the CDR3 end; the end is taken from the germline J gene. The CDR3 totals 12 residues. The germline V gene has CDR1 SGHTA and CDR2 FQGNSA. Trimming left V 5 bases short and J 6 bases short, with 10 bases between.

Concerning this clone: The read comes to an end 3 residues before the CDR3 does, leaving the germline J gene to fill in the end. This chain connects TRBV2 to TRBJ1-2; D may be TRBD1 (6 bases). Germline V gives CDR1 SNHLY, CDR2 FYNNEI. The CDR3 has 13 residues. V was pared by 7 bases and J by 2 bases, with 11 bases between. CDR3 loop: CASTQTGNYGYTF. CDR3 DNA (partial): TGTGCCAGCACACAAACAGGGAACTATGGC.

With respect to this clone: Read sequence stops 3 residues before the CDR3 end, and the germline J gene provides the missing end. This chain uses TRBV2 with TRBJ1-5, with D tentatively TRBD1 (6 bases). This CDR3 contains 15 residues. Looked up from germline, CDR1 is SNHLY and CDR2 is FYNNEI. The V and J ends lost 2 bases and 5 bases respectively, with 13 bases between them. CDR3 bases read: TGTGCCAGCAGTGAAACCGGGACACACGATCAGCCC. This gives the protein CASSETGTHDQP. The whole CDR3 protein is CASSETGTHDQPQHF.

With respect to this clone: The CDR3 end is not reached by the read, which stops 3 residues before it; the germline J gene fills it in. The chain couples TRBV7-2 to TRBJ2-1, with TRBD1 matching 8 bases. Germline trimming cut 4 bases from V and 2 bases from J; bases unmatched to any gene: 4. Germline values: CDR1 SGHTA, CDR2 FQGNSA. The CDR3 contains 15 residues. The part of the CDR3 DNA that was read is TGTGCCAGCAGCTCCGCGGACAGGGCCTACAATGAG. Protein sequence: CASSSADRAYNE. The whole CDR3 sequence reads CASSSADRAYNEQFF.

This clone is medium-sized by frequency. The sequence runs out 3 residues before the end of the CDR3; the remainder is reconstructed from the germline J gene. The chain links TRBV4-2 to TRBJ2-2, with TRBD2 identical over 10 bases. Unmatched junction bases numbered 14, after V lost 4 bases and J lost 0 bases. Germline V CDR1 and CDR2: LGHNA, YNFKEQ. CDR3 length equals 20 residues. CDR3 bases read: TGTGCCAGCAGCCGCTGGGTAGCGGGAGGACAGTTCGCGAACACCGGGGAG. Translated: CASSRWVAGGQFANTGE. The CDR3 as a whole reads CASSRWVAGGQFANTGELFF.

Note on this clone: The missing CDR3 end, 3 residues past where the read stops, is filled in from the germline J gene. V and J are TRBV7-2 and TRBJ2-3, with D tentatively TRBD1 (6 bases). V was shortened by 7 bases and J by 3 bases, with 8 bases between the two germline ends. This CDR3 has 12 residues. CDR1 and CDR2 from the germline V gene are SGHTA and FQGNSA. The sequenced CDR3 bases are TGTGCCAGCAACCAGGGGACAGATACG. This codes for CASNQGTDT. The complete CDR3 protein is CASNQGTDTQYF.

To note about this clone: The read ends 3 residues shy of where the CDR3 ends; the end is completed using the germline J gene. The V and J genes are TRBV7-7 and TRBJ2-1, with 8 bases identical to TRBD1. This CDR3 spans 14 amino acids. The V segment lost 1 base and the J segment 9 bases; nucleotides outside the gene matches: 5. Germline V gene lookup returns CDR1 SSHAT and CDR2 FNYEAQ (reference sequence). The CDR3 bases that were read are TGTGCCAGCAGCTTAGGCCAGGGGGCGGGTGAG. Protein sequence: CASSLGQGAGE. The whole CDR3 is CASSLGQGAGEQFF.

A remark on this clone: Read data end 3 residues before the CDR3 end; the end is taken from the germline J gene. The chain joins TRBV7-6 to TRBJ2-1, with D unclear. CDR3 length: 15 residues. Germline V lookup: CDR1 SGHVS, CDR2 FNYEAQ. Trimming took off 1 base at V and 8 bases at J, with 15 bases between the two ends. The CDR3 sequence is CASSLELKLNDEQFF. CDR3 DNA (partial): TGTGCCAGCAGCTTAGAACTTAAGTTGAACGATGAG. Using reference TRBV7-6 and TRBJ2-1 for the parts outside the CDR3, the full variable domain is GAGVSQSPRYKVTKRGQDVALRCDPISGHVSLYWYRQALGQGPEFLTYFNYEAQQDKSGLPNDRFSAERPEGSISTLTIQRTEQRDSAMYRCASSLELKLNDEQFFGPGTRLTVL.

Turning to this clone: The CDR3 end lies 3 residues beyond the end of the read and is filled in from the germline J gene. The V and J genes are TRBV6-4 and TRBJ2-2; TRBD1 might be the D (6 bases). Trimming took off 5 bases at V and 5 bases at J, with 12 bases between the two ends. The V gene's germline CDR1 is MRHNA and CDR2 SNTAGT. CDR3 length: 14 amino acids. The CDR3 loop reads CASSRQGLTGELFF. The CDR3 bases that were read are TGTGCCAGCAGTCGGCAGGGGCTAACCGGGGAG.

CDR3 amino acids: CASSPGDRGAGEQYF. The covered CDR3 bases are TGTGCCAGCTCACCGGGGGACAGGGGGGCAGGCGAG. The genes are TRBV18 and TRBJ2-7; TRBD1 aligns across 11 bases. From the germline J gene comes the end of the CDR3, since the read stops 3 residues before it. In germline, CDR1 is KGHSH, CDR2 LQKENI. The ends lost 3 bases at V and 6 bases at J; junction bases unmatched: 7. This CDR3 spans 15 amino acids.